The 29 T cell receptor beta chains listed next were all sequenced from one sample in a study of identical twins. TCRdb used MiXCR to reprocess the 5' RACE reads, holding one entry per CDR3 protein. The profile shows around 300,000 distinct CDR3 sequences, about 8.1% of them singletons. These data were likewise used in another study, on yellow fever vaccine responses in identical twins.

The sequenced sample consisted of memory (CD45RO+) T cells sorted from blood. Receptor source: a woman under 30 in good health.

This clonotype was counted between two and nine times. V is TRBV2 and J is TRBJ2-1; D may correspond to TRBD1 or TRBD2 (5 bases each). V shed 10 bases and J shed 7 bases, with 17 bases lying between them. The V gene's germline CDR1 is SNHLY and CDR2 FYNNEI. The CDR3 sequence is 13 residues long. The CDR3 here is CAITRGWGNEQFF. The DNA for the CDR3 is TGTGCCATCACGAGGGGCTGGGGAAATGAGCAGTTCTTC.

The chain carries TRBV6-6 and TRBJ2-7; 10 bases match TRBD2. The junction had 3 bases not matched to a gene; V was cut back by 5 bases and J by 8 bases. CDR1 and CDR2 from the germline V gene are MNHNY and SVGAGI (reference sequence). This CDR3 is built from 12 residues. This CDR3 reads CASSTSGDKQYV. As DNA, the CDR3 is TGTGCCAGCAGTACTAGCGGGGACAAGCAGTACGTC.

This chain connects TRBV10-3 to TRBJ2-2; TRBD2 matches at 11 bases. The ends lost 3 bases at V and 6 bases at J; junction bases unmatched: 6. CDR1 and CDR2 (germline): ENHRY, SYGVKD. This CDR3 has 16 amino acids. The CDR3 loop reads CAISEKRTSGPGELFF. CDR3 DNA: TGTGCCATCAGTGAAAAGCGGACTAGCGGGCCCGGGGAGCTGTTTTTT.

This clonotype was counted a few times. The chain recombines TRBV21-1 with TRBJ2-7; the D call of TRBD1 is as the table states it, not checked on the DNA. TRBV21-1 is reported as a pseudogene. The CDR3 is made up of 17 amino acids. As DNA, the CDR3 is TGTGCCAGCAGCAAAGATCGTCGGCAGGGGTTACTCCACGAGCAGTACTTC. Translated, it gives CASSKDRRQGLLHEQYF.

As concerns this clonotype: One end of the junction fails to match germline, which may point to a read error. V gene TRBV4-1 combines with J gene TRBJ2-1, with D unclear. Germline CDR1 is MGHRA and CDR2 is YSYEKL. This CDR3 region has 13 residues. In DNA form, the CDR3 reads TGCGCCAGCAGCCAAAGCCGGGTGGATTTCATCCTCTTC. This encodes CASSQSRVDFILF.

With regard to this clonotype: One end of the junction varies from germline; a read error may be responsible. The chain is built from TRBV3-1 and TRBJ2-1; 7 bases match TRBD1. The CDR3 sequence is 17 residues long. Germline CDR1 LGHDT, CDR2 YNNKEL (reference sequence). In DNA form, the CDR3 reads TGTGCCACCAGCCAATTTTCGGGACAGCCATTTCGAAATGAGCAGTTCTTC. This sequence encodes CATSQFSGQPFRNEQFF.

The genes are TRBV7-8 and TRBJ1-2; D remains unclear. The V gene's germline CDR1 is SGHVS and CDR2 FQNEAQ. The CDR3 totals 15 residues. Trimming cost V 4 bases and J 1 base, with 13 bases left between them. The CDR3 DNA reads as TGTGCCAGCAGCTCCTCCCTGGAACTTAACTATGGCTACACCTTC. It encodes CASSSSLELNYGYTF.

This clonotype was observed at least ten times. The chain couples TRBV4-1 to TRBJ2-3, with D hard to call. The V gene lost 3 bases and the J gene lost 0 bases, with 7 bases spanning the gap. CDR1 is MGHRA and CDR2 is YSYEKL in the germline V gene. CDR3 size: 14 residues. This chain's CDR3 is CASSHTESTDTQYF. In nucleotides, the CDR3 is TGCGCCAGCAGCCATACCGAGAGCACAGATACGCAGTATTTT.

This clonotype occurred many times. The chain combines TRBV5-1 with TRBJ2-2, with D possibly being TRBD1 (5 bases). V shed 0 bases and J shed 4 bases, with 16 bases lying between them. The germline gives CDR1 SGHRS, CDR2 YFSETQ. The length of the CDR3 is 17 residues. The CDR3 coding sequence is TGCGCCAGCAGCTTGGCCGCAGGGATCGGTCGCACCGGGGAGCTGTTTTTT. Protein sequence: CASSLAAGIGRTGELFF.

This clonotype was picked up many times. The chain couples TRBV29-1 to TRBJ1-2; D perhaps matches TRBD1 (5 bases). CDR1 and CDR2 from the germline V gene are SQVTM and ANQGSEA. The ends were cut back, 4 bases at V and 0 bases at J, with 6 bases in the middle. The CDR3 has 12 residues. CDR3 protein: CSVGQSNYGYTF. CDR3 bases: TGCAGCGTTGGACAGTCTAACTATGGCTACACCTTC. The entire variable domain, with the rest obtained from reference TRBV29-1 and TRBJ1-2, is as follows: SAVISQKPSRDICQRGTSLTIQCQVDSQVTMMFWYRQQPGQSLTLIATANQGSEATYESGFVIDKFPISRPNLTFSTLTVSNMSPEDSSIYLCSVGQSNYGYTFGSGTRLTVV.

J is TRBJ2-7 and V is TRBV6-1, with D possibly being TRBD1 or TRBD2 (5 bases each). Trimming took 6 bases from V and 7 from J, leaving 19 bases between them. CDR3 length equals 14 residues. Per germline, CDR1 MNHNS and CDR2 SASEGT. The DNA for the CDR3 is TGTGCCAGCAGGAAAGTCACCGGGACGAAAGAGCAGTACGTC. Its translation: CASRKVTGTKEQYV.

This clonotype was seen ten or more times. This chain connects TRBV28 to TRBJ1-4; tentative D call: TRBD1 (5 bases). CDR1 is MDHEN, CDR2 SYDVKM, per germline. The CDR3 length is 14 residues. Trimming removed 4 bases at V and 10 bases at J, with 16 bases between. The CDR3 protein is CASSSEGPIRKLFF. For the CDR3, the DNA is TGTGCCAGCAGTTCAGAGGGGCCTATACGAAAACTGTTTTTT.

This clonotype has only a few counts. This sequence joins TRBV7-9 and TRBJ1-3, with D unresolved. The CDR3 covers 16 residues. CDR1 and CDR2 (germline): SEHNR, FQNEAQ (reference sequence). Trimming removed 6 bases at V and 1 base at J, with 16 bases between. CDR3 loop: CASRVPLEESGNTIYF. The CDR3 DNA reads as TGTGCCAGCAGGGTCCCCCTAGAGGAGTCTGGAAACACCATATATTTT.

This clonotype was detected ten times or more. The chain recombines TRBV20-1 with TRBJ1-4, with D hard to call. The CDR3 runs 12 residues. The germline CDR1 and CDR2 sequences are DFQATT and SNEGSKA (reference sequence). The V end lost 4 bases, the J end lost 1 base, and 4 bases lay between the germline ends. CDR3 sequence reads: CSAKLTNEKLFF. In DNA, the CDR3 is TGCAGTGCTAAGCTAACTAATGAAAAACTGTTTTTT.

J is TRBJ1-4 and V is TRBV5-1, with unresolved D. CDR1 is SGHRS and CDR2 is YFSETQ in the germline V gene. The CDR3 spans 14 residues. V was trimmed by 4 bases and J by 4 bases, leaving 11 bases between them. The CDR3 reads CASSSGRRNEKLFF. For the CDR3, the DNA is TGCGCCAGCAGCAGCGGCCGGCGTAATGAAAAACTGTTTTTT.

This clonotype showed up many times. This chain uses TRBV5-6 with TRBJ2-7; TRBD1 or TRBD2 may be the D gene (5 bases each). This CDR3 is 15 amino acids long. Trimming pared 4 bases from V and 3 bases from J, leaving 17 bases between. Germline lookup yields CDR1 SGHDT and CDR2 YYEEEE. CDR3 amino acids: CASSRGTLPHYEQYV. CDR3 coding DNA: TGTGCCAGCAGCCGAGGGACCCTTCCACACTACGAGCAGTACGTC.

This clonotype has a count of ten or more. This chain uses TRBV6-2 or TRBV6-3 with TRBJ2-2, with 7 bases fitting TRBD1. This CDR3 is 16 amino acids long. Germline V gives CDR1 MNHEY, CDR2 SVGEGT. With 5 bases clipped from V and 1 base from J, the junction kept 7 bases outside the gene matches. The CDR3 region has the DNA TGTGCCAGCAGTCGCGACAGGGTCTTGAACACCGGGGAGCTGTTTTTT. It codes for CASSRDRVLNTGELFF.

This clonotype was counted only a few times. This chain links TRBV7-3 with TRBJ2-2; D is perhaps TRBD1 (6 bases). CDR3 length equals 19 residues. Trimming removed 0 bases at V and 0 bases at J, with 17 bases between. Germline V gene data show CDR1 as SGHTA and CDR2 as FQGTGA. The CDR3 region is CASSLTTGQRLANTGELFF. The DNA for the CDR3 is TGTGCCAGCAGCTTAACTACGGGACAACGACTCGCGAACACCGGGGAGCTGTTTTTT.

In its sample, this clonotype was seen many times. V and J are TRBV28 and TRBJ1-4; no firm D call. The germline V and J ends were trimmed by 3 bases and 8 bases, with 4 bases remaining between them. The CDR3 loop spans 11 amino acids. From germline, CDR1 is MDHEN and CDR2 SYDVKM. This chain's CDR3 is CASSFREKLFF. CDR3 coding DNA: TGTGCCAGCAGTTTTCGAGAAAAACTGTTTTTT. The full variable domain, with the rest looked up from reference TRBV28 and TRBJ1-4, is DVKVTQSSRYLVKRTGEKVFLECVQDMDHENMFWYRQDPGLGLRLIYFSYDVKMKEKGDIPEGYSVSREKKERFSLILESASTNQTSMYLCASSFREKLFFGSGTQLSVL.

The table lists this clonotype with many counts. The chain combines TRBV4-1 with TRBJ2-7; D is possibly TRBD1 (5 bases). There are 13 residues in the CDR3. V shed 1 base and J shed 3 bases, with 7 bases lying between them. Germline assignment: CDR1 MGHRA and CDR2 YSYEKL. CDR3 DNA sequence: TGCGCCAGCAGCCAAGCTCAGGGCTACGAGCAGTACGTC. It is translated as CASSQAQGYEQYV.

There are a few counts of this clonotype. CDR3 coding DNA: TGTGCCAGCAGTGGACAGGGGGGATTATACAATGAGCAGTTCTTC. It is translated as CASSGQGGLYNEQFF. The V gene is TRBV2, the J gene TRBJ2-1, with 9 bases matching TRBD1. Germline V gene lookup returns CDR1 SNHLY and CDR2 FYNNEI. The CDR3 extends over 15 amino acids. V was clipped by 4 bases and J by 4 bases; unmatched bases: 5.

The V and J genes are TRBV6-5 and TRBJ2-1; 12 bases are a match to TRBD2. CDR3 length: 17 amino acids. Germline trimming cut 0 bases from V and 3 bases from J; bases unmatched to any gene: 3. CDR1 is MNHEY and CDR2 is SVGAGI in the germline V gene. The CDR3 DNA follows: TGTGCCAGCAGTTACTCCGGACTAGCGGGAATCTACAATGAGCAGTTCTTC. Translating gives CASSYSGLAGIYNEQFF.

This chain uses TRBV20-1 with TRBJ1-4; D is unresolved. Between the trimmed V and J ends, which lost 3 bases and 8 bases, there was a span of 7 bases. This CDR3 is built from 11 residues. Germline V CDR1 and CDR2: DFQATT, SNEGSKA (reference sequence). CDR3 nucleotides: TGCAGTGCTAGGTATGAAGAAAAACTGTTTTTT. Translating gives CSARYEEKLFF.

This clonotype was counted ten times or more. The chain links TRBV12-3 or TRBV12-4 to TRBJ2-5, with no clear D. The length of the CDR3 is 12 residues. V was shortened by 10 bases and J by 5 bases, with 14 bases between the two germline ends. Here the CDR3 reads CAITRGSETQYF. The DNA of the CDR3 is TGTGCCATTACGAGAGGTTCCGAGACCCAGTACTTC.

Ten or more counts support this clonotype. The CDR3 protein is CAISDRQGATADTQYF. The CDR3 DNA sequence: TGTGCCATCAGTGATCGTCAGGGGGCGACGGCAGATACGCAGTATTTT. This chain connects TRBV10-3 to TRBJ2-3; 8 positions agree with TRBD1. This CDR3 comprises 16 residues. Germline V lookup: CDR1 ENHRY, CDR2 SYGVKD. V gave up 3 bases and J gave up 4 bases; unmatched junction bases: 9.

The rearrangement uses TRBV7-9 and TRBJ2-2; D gene uncertain. From germline, CDR1 is SEHNR and CDR2 FQNEAQ (reference sequence). The CDR3 is 14 residues long. The V and J ends lost 5 bases and 7 bases respectively, with 14 bases between them. The DNA for the CDR3 is TGTGCCAGCAGCGAGAAAGGGAATGACGGGGAGCTGTTTTTT. It codes for CASSEKGNDGELFF.

CDR3 amino acids: CASSPTGARTDTQYF. Here the CDR3 DNA reads TGTGCCAGCAGTCCAACAGGGGCGCGAACAGATACGCAGTATTTT. The rearrangement links TRBV7-6 to TRBJ2-3; 7 nucleotides match TRBD1. The CDR3 is 15 residues long. V lost 6 bases, J lost 3 bases, and 9 bases stayed unmatched. CDR1 is SGHVS and CDR2 is FNYEAQ in the germline V gene.

In its sample, this clonotype was seen many times. This chain joins TRBV7-9 and TRBJ1-1; D is possibly TRBD1 (5 bases). V was clipped by 0 bases and J by 3 bases, with 11 bases between them. Germline CDR1 and CDR2: SEHNR and FQNEAQ (reference sequence). The CDR3 contains 15 residues. The CDR3 nucleotides are TGTGCCAGCAGCTTAGCGGGAGGGGAACACACTGAAGCTTTCTTT. Translating it yields CASSLAGGEHTEAFF.

V is TRBV28 and J is TRBJ2-7, with 13 bases matching TRBD2. V dropped 6 bases and J dropped 4; count of bases not matched to a gene: 6. Germline V lookup: CDR1 MDHEN, CDR2 SYDVKM. The CDR3 is 15 amino acids. The CDR3 reads CASRPGLAGPYEQYF. CDR3 DNA sequence: TGTGCCAGCAGACCGGGACTAGCGGGACCTTACGAGCAGTACTTC. Full variable domain (outside the CDR3, taken from reference TRBV28 and TRBJ2-7): DVKVTQSSRYLVKRTGEKVFLECVQDMDHENMFWYRQDPGLGLRLIYFSYDVKMKEKGDIPEGYSVSREKKERFSLILESASTNQTSMYLCASRPGLAGPYEQYFGPGTRLTVT.